The rows below give T cell receptor beta chains drawn from one sample of a study of blood T cell repertoires in COVID-19. Using immunoSEQ multiplex PCR, the repertoire was profiled, and TCRdb retains in-frame clones only, with some absent. The profile covers about 56,000 clones, with around 89% appearing a single time and 15% to 25% taken by the ten largest. Sequencing used peripheral blood. These receptors all stem from a human donor in a cohort sampled during active COVID-19. Both conserved end residues are part of each CDR3. A D gene is named only where the DNA matches it firmly. A clone size is listed for some rows: how often the clone was seen (once, few, many), or a class if it is expanded.

TRBJ2-1 TRBD2 15 TRBV6-2/TRBV6-3 NA CASSPPGLVRRWQFF TGTGCCAGCAGTCCGCCGGGACTAGTAAGGCGATGGCAGTTCTTC
TRBJ1-2 NA 13 TRBV19 NA CASSINIPYGYTF TGTGCCAGTAGTATTAACATTCCCTATGGCTACACCTTC
TRBJ2-7 NA 13 TRBV7-2 once CASSLLTTYEQYF TGTGCCAGCAGCTTACTAACCACCTACGAGCAGTACTTC
TRBJ1-6 NA 14 TRBV10-2 NA CASTPRQGNSPLHF TGCGCCAGCACCCCCAGGCAGGGTAATTCACCCCTCCACTTT
TRBJ2-3 NA 17 TRBV4-2 NA CASSHPTIFGIRDTQYF TGTGCCAGCAGCCACCCCACAATCTTCGGGATACGAGATACGCAGTATTTT
TRBJ1-2 NA 14 TRBV7-2 NA CASSLRRGNYGYTF TGTGCCAGCAGCCTGCGGAGGGGTAACTATGGCTACACCTTC
TRBJ2-2 TRBD1 16 TRBV5-1 NA CASSSGQGASTGELFF TGCGCCAGCAGCTCCGGACAGGGGGCGAGTACCGGGGAGCTGTTTTTT
TRBJ1-5 NA 13 TRBV2 few CASSRQVNQPQHF TGTGCCAGCAGTAGACAGGTTAATCAGCCCCAGCATTTT
TRBJ1-6 NA 15 TRBV6-6 NA CASSRQYSYNSPLHF TGTGCCAGCAGCCGACAGTACTCCTATAATTCACCCCTCCACTTT
TRBJ2-1 TRBD1 15 TRBV5-5 NA CASSTYRGNNNEQFF TGTGCCAGCAGCACCTACAGGGGTAATAACAATGAGCAGTTCTTC
TRBJ2-2 TRBD2 15 TRBV7-8 NA CASSLVTSGVGELFF TGTGCCAGCAGCTTAGTGACTAGCGGTGTAGGGGAGCTGTTTTTT
TRBJ1-1 TRBD1 15 TRBV6-5 NA CASGDRAGMNTEAFF TGTGCCAGCGGGGACAGGGCTGGGATGAACACTGAAGCTTTCTTT
TRBJ1-2 NA 15 TRBV28 NA CASSLGHLDNYGYTF TGTGCCAGCAGTTTAGGACATTTGGATAACTATGGCTACACCTTC
TRBJ2-7 NA 15 TRBV7-2 NA CAGSAVAQGPYEQYF TGTGCCGGCAGTGCGGTCGCACAGGGACCTTACGAGCAGTACTTC
TRBJ2-2 NA 17 TRBV4-1 NA CASSPEGSGLRTGELFF TGCGCCAGCAGCCCCGAGGGTTCCGGACTAAGGACCGGGGAGCTGTTTTTT
TRBJ2-5 NA 13 TRBV30 NA CAWSTGSVETQYF TGTGCCTGGAGTACGGGTTCGGTTGAGACCCAGTACTTC
TRBJ1-1 TRBD1 16 TRBV7-2 once CASSLGGDRGRTEAFF TGTGCCAGCAGCCTGGGGGGGGACAGGGGTCGCACTGAAGCTTTCTTT
TRBJ2-7 NA 15 TRBV6-5 few CASSSAGRLVYEQYF TGTGCCAGCAGTTCCGCGGGACGGTTAGTCTACGAGCAGTACTTC
TRBJ2-7 NA 12 TRBV28 few CASSLESYEQYF TGTGCCAGCAGTTTAGAGTCCTACGAGCAGTACTTC
TRBJ2-2 NA 15 TRBV9 NA CASSVGGANTGELFF TGTGCCAGCAGCGTAGGCGGGGCGAACACCGGGGAGCTGTTTTTT
TRBJ1-1 TRBD1 12 TRBV2 few CASTTGQPEAFF TGTGCCAGCACTACGGGACAGCCTGAAGCTTTCTTT
TRBJ2-1 TRBD2 18 TRBV5-1 NA CASSLEGLATISYNEQFF TGCGCCAGCAGCTTGGAGGGACTAGCGACCATCTCCTACAATGAGCAGTTCTTC
TRBJ1-1 NA 15 TRBV5-6 NA CASSLYSPVGTEAFF TGTGCCAGCAGCTTGTATTCTCCTGTCGGCACTGAAGCTTTCTTT
TRBJ2-2 TRBD2 17 TRBV28 few CASSLWRLAGGPGELFF TGTGCCAGCAGTTTATGGCGACTAGCGGGGGGTCCCGGGGAGCTGTTTTTT
TRBJ1-1 NA 11 TRBV30 NA CAWSVKQGAFF TGTGCCTGGAGTGTAAAACAGGGAGCTTTCTTT
TRBJ1-2 NA 15 TRBV18 NA CASSDAGGRNYGYTF TGTGCCAGCTCAGACGCGGGGGGGCGAAACTATGGCTACACCTTC
TRBJ1-1 NA 14 TRBV2 NA CASSATVPNTEAFF TGTGCCAGCAGTGCAACGGTCCCGAACACTGAAGCTTTCTTT
TRBJ1-1 NA 14 TRBV7-2 NA CASSSSGGGTEAFF TGTGCCAGCAGCTCGAGTGGGGGGGGAACTGAAGCTTTCTTT
TRBJ2-7 NA 14 TRBV5-4 few CASSFLDSSYEQYF TGTGCCAGCAGCTTCTTGGACTCCTCCTACGAGCAGTACTTC
TRBJ2-2 TRBD1 15 TRBV7-3 NA CASSADRVRTGELFF TGTGCCAGCAGCGCAGACAGGGTTCGCACCGGGGAGCTGTTTTTT
TRBJ1-5 NA 12 TRBV29-1 NA CSVLQGGQPQHF TGCAGCGTTTTGCAGGGCGGTCAGCCCCAGCATTTT
TRBJ1-2 NA 15 TRBV18 NA CASSPGVEVGYGYTF TGTGCCAGCTCACCCGGGGTGGAAGTTGGATATGGCTACACCTTC
TRBJ2-3 NA 13 TRBV3-1/TRBV3-2 NA CASSILLTDTQYF TGTGCCAGCAGCATACTTCTCACAGATACGCAGTATTTT
TRBJ2-2 TRBD2 16 TRBV11-2 NA CASSPRLAGGTGELFF TGTGCCAGCAGCCCTAGACTAGCGGGGGGCACCGGGGAGCTGTTTTTT
TRBJ1-3 NA 15 TRBV3-1/TRBV3-2 NA CASSQDGVRGHTIYF TGTGCCAGCAGCCAAGACGGGGTTAGAGGGCACACCATATATTTT
TRBJ1-2 NA 15 TRBV4-1 NA CASSQDRDLNYGYTF TGCGCCAGCAGCCAAGATCGAGATCTCAACTATGGCTACACCTTC
TRBJ1-4 TRBD1 14 TRBV7-7 once CASSSGTGNEKLFF TGTGCTAGCAGCTCTGGGACAGGGAATGAAAAACTGTTTTTT
TRBJ2-7 TRBD1 16 TRBV4-2 NA CASSQPGQYNSYEQYF TGTGCCAGCAGCCAACCGGGACAGTATAACTCCTACGAGCAGTACTTC
TRBJ1-2 TRBD1 14 TRBV7-2 NA CATIRTGANYGYTF TGTGCCACCATTAGGACAGGGGCTAACTATGGCTACACCTTC
TRBJ2-5 NA 15 TRBV5-6 NA CASRFAGQLRETQYF TGTGCCAGCAGATTTGCGGGACAGTTACGGGAGACCCAGTACTTC
TRBJ1-5 NA 13 TRBV30 few CAWSFSGNQPQHF TGTGCCTGGAGTTTCAGTGGCAATCAGCCCCAGCATTTT
TRBJ1-6 NA 15 TRBV6-5 once CASSHDSVYNSPLHF TGTGCCAGCAGCCATGACAGCGTATATAATTCACCCCTCCACTTT
TRBJ2-2 NA 16 TRBV10-3 NA CAIRGGQLGNTGELFF TGTGCCATCAGGGGCGGACAGCTGGGTAACACCGGGGAGCTGTTTTTT